This TCR beta chain was documented in a study of OX40 agonist ivuxolimab in advanced cancers. Turning to the study itself: The patients received agonistic anti-OX40 (CD134) antibody ivuxolimab. Dosing consisted of intravenous ivuxolimab at 0.01 to 10 mg/kg every 2 weeks. Study results and limitations: Relative to CD4+, CD8+ T cells held more expanded clones on average.

The data were produced by immunoSEQ multiplex PCR, yet TCRdb's version contains in-frame clones alone and is incomplete. There are tens of thousands of clones in the sample; approximately 90% occur only once, and approximately 13% lies in the top ten. Germline CDR1 reads SGHVS; CDR2 reads FNYEAQ. V shed 0 bases and J shed 11 bases, with 13 bases lying between them. This CDR3 comprises 13 residues. A word on this clone: What it binds is unknown.

This receptor was obtained from an adult with an advanced solid tumor such as melanoma, head and neck, liver or kidney cancer. Material: CD4+ or CD8+ T cells sorted from blood, obtained in a trial of the OX40 agonist ivuxolimab. V and J are TRBV7-6 and TRBJ2-5; D may be TRBD1 or TRBD2 (5 bases each). CDR3 sequence reads: CASSLAPLWGQYF. CDR3 nucleotides: TGTGCCAGCAGCTTAGCCCCCTTGTGGGGGCAGTACTTC. The full variable domain, in which reference TRBV7-6 and TRBJ2-5 provide the parts outside the CDR3, is GAGVSQSPRYKVTKRGQDVALRCDPISGHVSLYWYRQALGQGPEFLTYFNYEAQQDKSGLPNDRFSAERPEGSISTLTIQRTEQRDSAMYRCASSLAPLWGQYFGPGTRLLVL.